A single TCR beta chain is shown here with its context. As yet, its antigen is unknown. V was pared by 6 bases and J by 2 bases, with 8 bases of the junction left unmatched. From germline, CDR1 is SNHLY and CDR2 FYNNEI. The CDR3 loop spans 15 amino acids. The data were taken from a study of cytomegalovirus exposure and HLA in healthy donors. General study findings and limits: In a later analysis, V- and J-gene trimming of beta chains associated with a DCLRE1C missense variant, replicated independently.

The PCR ran on 60 Vbeta and 13 Jbeta primers. Repertoires were generated with immunoSEQ multiplex PCR, while TCRdb's copy carries only in-frame clones and drops some. This sample has approximately 180,000 clones; around 79% occur once, and the top ten carry more than 1.5%. The sequenced sample consisted of PBMCs. This sequence originates from a woman between 45 and 60 years old in good health and CMV-seronegative. The chain has TRBV2 and TRBJ2-7; 9 bases agree with TRBD1. The chain's CDR3 is CASRVGQGITYEQYF. In DNA, the CDR3 is TGTGCCAGCAGAGTGGGACAGGGAATAACCTACGAGCAGTACTTC.